The clone carrying this T cell receptor beta chain showed up just once. The data derive from a study of T cell responses to AZD1222 COVID-19 vaccine. Libraries were prepared by immunoSEQ multiplex PCR; TCRdb keeps only in-frame clonotypes and omits some of them. The sample lists fewer than 120,000 clones, about 94% seen once, with 2.9% in the top ten. Germline CDR1 SGHKS, CDR2 YYEKEE (reference sequence). V gave up 4 bases and J gave up 12 bases; unmatched junction bases: 12. The CDR3 has 14 residues. This receptor was taken from an adult who received the AZD1222 COVID-19 vaccine. Material: peripheral blood, obtained 28 days after the second AZD1222 dose. The V call is TRBV5-5, the J call TRBJ1-2; 10 bases are shared with TRBD1. CDR3 bases: TGTGCCAGCAGCGATTCCGGGACAGGGGCGGTCGACACCTTC. Translation gives CASSDSGTGAVDTF.